This entry describes one T cell receptor beta chain. Original analysis: The authors estimated nucleated cell counts from reference gene primer amplification. Clones were read by immunoSEQ multiplex PCR, and TCRdb kept only the in-frame ones, dropping some. V, J and clone size are those of that table, while D and trimming were read from the DNA. The sample has about 280,000 clones; roughly 86% are singletons. It was during active infection that Seattle patients were enrolled and then longitudinally followed. The sample belongs to a study of blood T cell repertoires in COVID-19. Study context: Samples representing acute and convalescent COVID-19 were sourced from the United States, Italy and Spain. From T cells, B-cell-depleted T cells, or PBMCs came the material, which was cDNA or gDNA.

Germline CDR1 is SGHAT and CDR2 is FQNNGV. V shed 3 bases and J shed 3 bases, with 6 bases lying between them. This CDR3 is 12 amino acids long. This TCR was recovered from a young woman with COVID-19, enrolled during active disease. Sequencing input: peripheral blood. The rearrangement links TRBV11-2 to TRBJ2-7; TRBD1 might be the D (6 bases). In DNA form, the CDR3 reads TGTGCCAGCAGCTTCAGGGGCTACGAGCAGTACTTC. It translates to CASSFRGYEQYF.